This entry lists 13 T cell receptor beta chains sequenced from one sample in a study of blood T cell repertoires in COVID-19. Assay used: immunoSEQ multiplex PCR; TCRdb lists only in-frame clones, some missing. The table includes around 200,000 clones, roughly 90% detected once. The specimen was PBMCs or T cells enriched from blood (not recorded which). The receptors were sampled from a woman aged 45-59 years in a cohort exposed to, infected with or recovered from COVID-19 (not recorded which).

This chain joins TRBV19 and TRBJ1-6, with a tentative D call TRBD1 (5 bases). The CDR3 has 16 amino acids. Trimming pared 3 bases from V and 0 bases from J, leaving 9 bases between. Per the germline V gene, CDR1 is LNHDA and CDR2 is SQIVND (reference sequence). CDR3 sequence: CASSIRGSSYNSPLHF. DNA of the CDR3: TGTGCCAGTAGTATTCGGGGGAGCTCCTATAATTCACCCCTCCACTTT. Complete variable domain (other parts from reference TRBV19 and TRBJ1-6): DGGITQSPKYLFRKEGQNVTLSCEQNLNHDAMYWYRQDPGQGLRLIYYSQIVNDFQKGDIAEGYSVSREKKESFPLTVTSAQKNPTAFYLCASSIRGSSYNSPLHFGNGTRLTVT.

The V and J genes are TRBV6-7 and TRBJ2-7; possible D gene TRBD1, 5 bases. TRBV6-7 is given ORF status, its function remaining uncertain. The CDR3 runs to 16 residues. V gave up 2 bases and J gave up 0 bases, with 14 bases separating them. CDR3 region: CASSYPPDSSSYEQYF. CDR3 DNA sequence: TGTGCCAGCAGTTACCCCCCTGACAGTTCCTCCTACGAGCAGTACTTC.

This chain links TRBV5-4 with TRBJ2-5, with 12 positions matching TRBD2. The CDR3 runs 15 residues. The V gene's germline CDR1 is SGHNT and CDR2 YYREEE (reference sequence). With V trimmed by 5 bases and J by 2 bases, 4 bases remained unmatched. In DNA form, the CDR3 reads TGTGCCAGCAGGGCGACTAGCGGGGGACAAGAGACCCAGTACTTC. Translation: CASRATSGGQETQYF.

This chain links TRBV6-5 with TRBJ1-2, with TRBD1 identical over 8 bases. The CDR3 length is 13 residues. CDR1 and CDR2 (germline): MNHEY, SVGAGI. Unmatched junction bases numbered 8, after V lost 6 bases and J lost 8 bases. The CDR3 DNA is TGTGCCAGCAGGGACAGGGAAACTATGGGCTACACCTTC. Protein: CASRDRETMGYTF.

The rearrangement uses TRBV27 and TRBJ2-3; 8 positions agree with TRBD2. Trimming removed 6 bases from V and 1 base from J; junction bases left unmatched: 6. Germline V gene lookup returns CDR1 MNHEY and CDR2 SMNVEV (reference sequence). This CDR3 is 15 amino acids long. The CDR3 DNA sequence: TGTGCCAGCAGCACGGGAGCGGGGGGCACAGATACGCAGTATTTT. Translating it yields CASSTGAGGTDTQYF.

There are many counts of this clone. Distinct nucleotide sequences in the sample also encode this CDR3. V and J are TRBV4-3 and TRBJ1-1, with D hard to call. Germline CDR1 is LGHNA and CDR2 is YSLEER. The CDR3 length is 15 residues. V shed 1 base and J shed 5 bases, with 14 bases lying between them. In nucleotides, the CDR3 is TGCGCCAGCAGCCAAGGGGCCGATAGTGGGACTGAAGCTTTCTTT. This translates into CASSQGADSGTEAFF.

On this clone itself: The same CDR3 is also encoded by other DNA sequences in this sample. The V and J genes are TRBV5-1 and TRBJ1-4; a weak D match, TRBD1 (6 bases). This CDR3 has 16 amino acids. Germline lookup yields CDR1 SGHRS and CDR2 YFSETQ. The germline V and J ends were trimmed by 3 bases and 0 bases, with 12 bases remaining between them. CDR3 DNA sequence: TGCGCCAGCAGCTCCGGACAGTCAGCAACTAATGAAAAACTGTTTTTT. It specifies CASSSGQSATNEKLFF.

The gene calls are TRBV21-1 and TRBJ2-1; TRBD2 reflects the table's D call only, with no check against the DNA. TRBV21-1 is an annotated pseudogene. The CDR3 runs 20 residues. This chain's CDR3 is CASFPDRASSVLKTYNEQFF. In DNA, the CDR3 is TGTGCCAGCTTCCCGGACCGGGCTAGCTCTGTCCTCAAAACCTACAATGAGCAGTTCTTC.

This clone was observed once. This chain links TRBV7-9 with TRBJ1-4, with D possibly being TRBD1 (6 bases). This CDR3 region has 17 residues. From germline, CDR1 is SEHNR and CDR2 FQNEAQ (reference sequence). The germline V and J ends were trimmed by 3 bases and 0 bases, with 14 bases remaining between them. The CDR3 region has the DNA TGTGCCAGCAGCTTGAGGGACATAACCTCAACTAATGAAAAACTGTTTTTT. It is translated as CASSLRDITSTNEKLFF.

This clone was observed a single time. The chain recombines TRBV7-8 with TRBJ1-3, with D tentatively TRBD1 (5 bases). Germline V CDR1 and CDR2: SGHVS, FQNEAQ. The length of the CDR3 is 15 residues. Trimming pared 2 bases from V and 0 bases from J, leaving 8 bases between. The CDR3 loop reads CASSLRGISGNTIYF. The CDR3 nucleotides read TGTGCCAGCAGCTTACGGGGGATCTCTGGAAACACCATATATTTT.

This sequence joins TRBV4-1 and TRBJ1-5; the match to TRBD1 covers 7 bases. CDR1 is MGHRA, CDR2 YSYEKL, per germline. The CDR3 is 15 residues long. V shed 2 bases and J 5 bases; nucleotides not matched to a gene: 6. This CDR3 is CASSQLDRAYQPQHF. In nucleotides, the CDR3 is TGCGCCAGCAGCCAACTAGACAGGGCCTATCAGCCCCAGCATTTT.

The chain combines TRBV5-1 with TRBJ2-2; D not certain. The V gene lost 3 bases and the J gene lost 4 bases, with 16 bases spanning the gap. Germline CDR1 is SGHRS and CDR2 is YFSETQ. The CDR3 consists of 16 residues. CDR3 amino acids: CASSSLTPKLTGELFF. The CDR3 DNA is TGCGCCAGCAGCTCCCTGACACCAAAACTCACCGGGGAGCTGTTTTTT.

The DNA of the CDR3 is TGTGCCAGCAGCGTCAGCACGGGACAGCGCGAGCAGTACTTC. Translation gives CASSVSTGQREQYF. The J gene is TRBJ2-7, the V gene TRBV9, with 7 nucleotides matching TRBD1. Germline V gene data show CDR1 as SGDLS and CDR2 as YYNGEE. J lost 6 bases, V lost 2 bases, and 8 bases had no gene match. CDR3 length equals 14 residues.